Detailed here is one T cell receptor (beta chain). CDR3 length: 14 residues. CDR1 SGHDT and CDR2 YYEEEE come from the germline V gene. V was cut by 4 bases and J by 0 bases, with 11 bases left in between. Per the study methods: How many nucleated cells were present was estimated from reference gene primer amplification. Clones were sequenced by immunoSEQ multiplex PCR, and TCRdb holds only the in-frame ones, with some missing. The V and J calls and clone size are taken from that table; D and trimming were inferred from the DNA. There are fewer than 70,000 clones in the sample; 78% occur only once, and about 5.3% lies in the top ten. The data are from a study of blood T cell repertoires in COVID-19. At the level of the study: COVID-19 samples, acute and convalescent, were from the United States, Italy and Spain. T cells, B-cell-depleted T cells, or PBMCs supplied cDNA or gDNA.

The clonotype originates from a human donor in a cohort sampled during active COVID-19. Sequences were obtained from peripheral blood. The V and J genes are TRBV5-6 and TRBJ2-7; D gene ambiguous. CDR3 nucleotides: TGTGCCAGCAGCCCCTACCTTAGCTCCTACGAGCAGTACTTC. Translation gives CASSPYLSSYEQYF.